Described below is a single TCR beta chain sequence and its context. Its antigen is unknown. Extracted RNA was reverse transcribed, and the resulting cDNA served as sequencing template. Measured with immunoSEQ multiplex PCR; TCRdb has only the in-frame clones, and not every one. The sample yields approximately 140,000 clones, roughly 82% seen once. The data were taken from a study of CD8+ T cells in alopecia areata. Study in general: Tofacitinib was taken orally by treated patients, and the dose was 5 to 10 mg twice daily. Severity scores in treated patients reflected the percentage of scalp affected. Overall study findings and caveats: Mice showed clearer TCR sharing than patients did, a gap that was possibly HLA-related.

The sample's treatment: oral pan-JAK inhibitor, 5-10 mg twice daily. In alopecia areata patients, both lesional scalp punch biopsies and peripheral blood were collected. The CDR3 is 15 amino acids. Germline V gene lookup returns CDR1 KGHSH and CDR2 LQKENI. Trimming shortened V by 0 bases and J by 4 bases, and 10 bases separated the two germline ends. The V and J genes are TRBV18 and TRBJ2-1, with D possibly being TRBD1 (6 bases). This clonotype was sampled from a human donor with alopecia areata. The material sequenced was CD8+ T cells sorted from blood, taken at week 4, from a patient treated with tofacitinib. The DNA of the CDR3 is TGTGCCAGCTCACCACCAGGACAGAGGTACAATGAGCAGTTCTTC. Residues: CASSPPGQRYNEQFF. Variable domain in full (rest from reference TRBV18 and TRBJ2-1): NAGVMQNPRHLVRRRGQEARLRCSPMKGHSHVYWYRQLPEEGLKFMVYLQKENIIDESGMPKERFSAEFPKEGPSILRIQQVVRGDSAAYFCASSPPGQRYNEQFFGPGTRLTVL.